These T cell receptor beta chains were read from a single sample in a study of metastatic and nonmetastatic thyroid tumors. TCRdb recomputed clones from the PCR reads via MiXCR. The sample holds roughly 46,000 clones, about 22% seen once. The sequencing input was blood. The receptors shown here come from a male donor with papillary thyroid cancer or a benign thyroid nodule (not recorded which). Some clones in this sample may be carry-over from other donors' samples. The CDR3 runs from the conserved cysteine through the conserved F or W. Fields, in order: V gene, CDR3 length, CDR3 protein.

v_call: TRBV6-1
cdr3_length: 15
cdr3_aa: CASRLGTGGNQPQHF

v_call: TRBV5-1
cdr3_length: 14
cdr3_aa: CASSLDGSYNEQFF

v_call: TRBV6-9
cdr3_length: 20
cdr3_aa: CASSYLRPGTGRGDTGELFF

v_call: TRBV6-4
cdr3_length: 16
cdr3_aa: CASSDSAGGSTDTQYF

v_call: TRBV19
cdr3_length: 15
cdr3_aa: CASSTRTSGTYEQYF

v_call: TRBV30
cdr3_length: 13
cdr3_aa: CASGIRQYSPLHF

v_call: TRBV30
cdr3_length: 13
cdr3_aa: CAWSDGGATEAFF

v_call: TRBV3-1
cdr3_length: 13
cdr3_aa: CASSRSALRGYTF

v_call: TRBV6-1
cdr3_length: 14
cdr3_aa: CASTRGTSGYEQYF

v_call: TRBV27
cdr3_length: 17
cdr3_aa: CASSLNAPGLADNEQFF

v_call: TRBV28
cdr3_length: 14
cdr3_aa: CASSVSEVVDTQYF

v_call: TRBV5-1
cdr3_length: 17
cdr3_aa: CASSAVPLEVRDETQYF

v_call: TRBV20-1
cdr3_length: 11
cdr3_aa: CSARVDYEQYF

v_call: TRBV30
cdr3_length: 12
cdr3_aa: CAWTGGDSPLHF

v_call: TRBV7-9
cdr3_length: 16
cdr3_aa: CASSPLAGAEQETQYF

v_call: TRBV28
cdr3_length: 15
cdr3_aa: CASIRDRVSGNTIYF

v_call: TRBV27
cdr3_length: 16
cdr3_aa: CASTPTGLLAKNIQYF

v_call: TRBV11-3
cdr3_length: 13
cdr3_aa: CASSRGGRGEQYF

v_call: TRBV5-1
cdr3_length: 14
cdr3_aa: CASSLDIGMETQYF

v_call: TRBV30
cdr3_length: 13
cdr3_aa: CAWSADRNTEAFF

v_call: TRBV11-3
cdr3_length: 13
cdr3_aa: CASSKEAKETQYF

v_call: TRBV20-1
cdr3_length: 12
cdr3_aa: CSATYPLTGQYF

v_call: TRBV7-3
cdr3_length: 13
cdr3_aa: CASSPGRDYGYTF

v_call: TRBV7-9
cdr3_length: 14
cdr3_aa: CASSREGTSYEQYF

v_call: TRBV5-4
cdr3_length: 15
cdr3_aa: CASSLRGAREEGYTF